This TCR beta chain stems from a study of blood T cell repertoires in COVID-19. The length of the CDR3 is 14 residues. V shed 7 bases, J shed 8 bases, and the junction held 12 bases outside the gene matches. Germline V CDR1 and CDR2: MGHDK, SYGVNS. Profiling relied on immunoSEQ multiplex PCR, and the TCRdb table lists in-frame clones only, not all of them. The profile covers a few hundred thousand clones, with 85% appearing a single time and approximately 3.6% taken by the ten largest. This receptor was obtained from a woman between 18 and 29 years old with acute or convalescent COVID-19. The specimen sequenced was peripheral blood. The rearrangement links TRBV25-1 to TRBJ1-1; 8 positions match TRBD1. CDR3 sequence (DNA): TGTGCCAGCACCACGGGACAGGAGTCTCCGGAAGCTTTCTTT. Translated, it gives CASTTGQESPEAFF.